This TCR beta chain emerged from a study of spatial heterogeneity in lung cancer. Study background: Fewer alpha-chain than beta-chain sequences were consistently detected.

Described time point: sample taken at primary tumor resection. Points from the study as a whole: Counts that tracked tumor mutation counts were those of expanded intratumoral alpha and beta TCRs.

Ten or more counts support this clonotype. Its specificity is not known. Each TCR cDNA molecule carried a unique molecular identifier. MiXCR was run by TCRdb on the 5' RACE reads, yielding one entry per CDR3 protein. Here the sample spans approximately 17,000 distinct CDR3 sequences, 7.5% being singletons. The sample consisted of lung tumor tissue, taken at surgery. The receptor was isolated from a male donor with early-stage non-small cell lung cancer.

The CDR3 DNA sequence: TGTGCCAGCAGCGTAGTCCCCACAGCGTCACCCCTCCACTTT. Its translation is CASSVVPTASPLHF. The gene calls are TRBV9 and TRBJ1-6; D is unresolved. V was shortened by 0 bases and J by 10 bases, with 11 bases between the two germline ends. Germline-derived CDR1 and CDR2 are SGDLS and YYNGEE. The CDR3 extends over 14 amino acids.